Here is one T cell receptor (beta chain) with its context. This sample was included in a study of blood T cell repertoires in COVID-19. Study information: The study drew acute and convalescent COVID-19 samples from the United States, Italy and Spain. The cDNA or gDNA used as material had been derived from T cells, B-cell-depleted T cells, or PBMCs.

Original handling: Reference gene primer amplification in the assay estimated nucleated cell counts. Some clones are missing from TCRdb's copy, which holds only in-frame ones; the method was immunoSEQ multiplex PCR. The V and J calls and clone size are taken from that table; D and trimming were inferred from the DNA. The table shows 40,000 to 55,000 clones, with 88% occurring only once. The CDR3 is 14 amino acids. After removal of 4 bases from V and 7 bases from J, the junction contained 5 bases not matched to a gene. Germline V CDR1 and CDR2: SGHNT, YYREEE (reference sequence). The chain recombines TRBV5-4 with TRBJ1-6, with 7 bases identical to TRBD1. Sequencing used peripheral blood. The TCR comes from a human donor in a cohort sampled during active COVID-19. The CDR3 is CASSQDRYNSPLHF. Written as DNA, the CDR3 is TGTGCCAGCAGCCAGGACAGGTACAATTCACCCCTCCACTTT.